Reported below is one T cell receptor (beta chain). The sample comes from a study of blood T cell repertoires in COVID-19. Trimming removed 5 bases at V and 5 bases at J, with 15 bases between. Germline CDR1 is SEHNR and CDR2 is FQNEAQ (reference sequence). The length of the CDR3 is 15 residues. TCRdb's table, derived via immunoSEQ multiplex PCR, lists solely in-frame clones and lacks some. The sample consists of roughly 100,000 clones, about 86% of them appearing once. Seattle cases were enrolled at active infection and followed longitudinally. Sequencing was done on a sample of peripheral blood. The V call is TRBV7-9, the J call TRBJ1-4; tentative D call: TRBD1 (6 bases). The receptor was derived from a man aged 45 to 65 with COVID-19, enrolled during active disease. CDR3 sequence reads: CASSGEGVRNEKLFF. CDR3 DNA sequence: TGTGCCAGCAGCGGAGAGGGGGTACGAAATGAAAAACTGTTTTTT. Full variable domain (missing parts from reference TRBV7-9 and TRBJ1-4): DTGVSQNPRHKITKRGQNVTFRCDPISEHNRLYWYRQTLGQGPEFLTYFQNEAQLEKSRLLSDRFSAERPKGSFSTLEIQRTEQGDSAMYLCASSGEGVRNEKLFFGSGTQLSVL.